These 11 T cell receptor beta chains came from one sample sequenced in a study of early T cells in non-severe SARS-CoV-2 infection. From the 5' RACE reads, TCRdb called clonotypes with MiXCR, one entry per CDR3 protein. The sample lists over 35,000 distinct CDR3 sequences, about a tenth occurring once. Sequenced sample: whole blood. The origin of the receptors is an adult who was a healthcare worker with PCR-confirmed SARS-CoV-2 infection or an uninfected control (not recorded which).

At least ten counts were recorded for this clonotype. The V gene is TRBV3-1, the J gene TRBJ2-3; a weak D match, TRBD2 (6 bases). The V end lost 0 bases, the J end lost 8 bases, and 15 bases lay between the germline ends. The CDR3 sequence is 15 residues long. From germline, CDR1 is LGHDT and CDR2 YNNKEL (reference sequence). The CDR3 protein is CASSQEWDSGSTQYF. The CDR3, as DNA: TGTGCCAGCAGCCAAGAATGGGACTCCGGGAGTACGCAGTATTTT.

V and J are TRBV5-5 and TRBJ2-1, with 11 bases aligning to TRBD2. Unmatched junction bases numbered 13, after V lost 3 bases and J lost 14 bases. This CDR3 has 15 amino acids. CDR1 is SGHKS and CDR2 is YYEKEE in the germline V gene (reference sequence). The CDR3 loop is CASSSQTSGVIDEFF. As DNA, the CDR3 is TGTGCCAGCAGCTCACAGACTAGCGGGGTGATAGACGAGTTCTTC.

V usage is TRBV6-1 and J usage is TRBJ1-1; weak D call: TRBD1 (5 bases). The length of the CDR3 is 13 residues. Germline V gene sequence: CDR1 MNHNS, CDR2 SASEGT. Deletions cut 7 bases from V and 5 bases from J, with 14 bases between. Here the CDR3 DNA reads TGTGCCAGCAACCAGGGTCGGCGGACTGAAGCTTTCTTT. It translates to CASNQGRRTEAFF.

The J gene is TRBJ2-7, the V gene TRBV20-1; possible D gene TRBD1, 5 bases. The germline V gene has CDR1 DFQATT and CDR2 SNEGSKA (reference sequence). Trimming removed 0 bases from V and 1 base from J, with 10 bases in between. The CDR3 is 14 amino acids. CDR3 in DNA: TGCAGTGCTAGAGAGCAGGGATGGTCCTACGAGCAGTACTTC. This encodes CSAREQGWSYEQYF.

The V call is TRBV27, the J call TRBJ1-2, with 8 positions matching TRBD1. This CDR3 contains 16 residues. Looked up from germline, CDR1 is MNHEY and CDR2 is SMNVEV (reference sequence). V shed 4 bases, J shed 0 bases, and the junction held 7 bases outside the gene matches. Here the CDR3 DNA reads TGTGCCAGCAGTTCACCGACAGGGGAGCCTAACTATGGCTACACCTTC. It translates to CASSSPTGEPNYGYTF.

This clonotype was detected ten times or more. The rearrangement uses TRBV6-6 and TRBJ2-5; 8 nucleotides agree with TRBD1. Trimming removed 6 bases from V and 4 bases from J; junction bases left unmatched: 4. CDR1 is MNHNY, CDR2 SVGAGI, per germline (reference sequence). This CDR3 is 13 amino acids long. As DNA, the CDR3 is TGTGCCAGCAGCCCCGGGACAGGAGAGACCCAGTACTTC. Translating it yields CASSPGTGETQYF.

V is TRBV3-1 and J is TRBJ2-7; D call uncertain. V shed 3 bases and J shed 5 bases, with 8 bases lying between them. The CDR3 covers 12 residues. Germline values: CDR1 LGHDT, CDR2 YNNKEL (reference sequence). The CDR3 spells CASSQRMDEQYF. The CDR3 bases are TGTGCCAGCAGCCAGAGGATGGACGAGCAGTACTTC.

This clonotype was seen only a few times. V gene TRBV5-1 combines with J gene TRBJ2-7; D possibly matches TRBD1 or TRBD2 (5 bases each). V lost 2 bases and J 0 bases, leaving 12 bases between the germline ends. Germline V gives CDR1 SGHRS, CDR2 YFSETQ. This CDR3 has 15 residues. The CDR3 sequence: CASSFLGESSYEQYF. CDR3 DNA sequence: TGCGCCAGCAGCTTTTTGGGGGAGAGCTCCTACGAGCAGTACTTC.

V is TRBV19 and J is TRBJ1-4; D is ambiguous. Trimming took off 0 bases at V and 0 bases at J, with 5 bases between the two ends. This CDR3 has 15 residues. Germline values: CDR1 LNHDA, CDR2 SQIVND (reference sequence). CDR3 residues: CASSIDSATNEKLFF. DNA for the CDR3: TGTGCCAGTAGTATAGACTCTGCAACTAATGAAAAACTGTTTTTT.

This clonotype was counted between two and nine times. V and J are TRBV4-2 and TRBJ1-1; perhaps TRBD1 as D (5 bases). The CDR3 is made up of 16 amino acids. Trimming stripped 1 base from V and 1 base from J, with 13 bases between. CDR1 and CDR2 from the germline V gene are LGHNA and YNFKEQ. The CDR3, as DNA: TGTGCCAGCAGCCAAGGAGTCTCCACAGGGAACACTGAAGCTTTCTTT. Translation: CASSQGVSTGNTEAFF.

In this sample, this clonotype turned up a few times. The DNA for the CDR3 is TGCGCCAGCAGCCCCTCGGGAAGCGGCAATGAGCAGTTCTTC. Translation: CASSPSGSGNEQFF. The gene calls are TRBV10-2 and TRBJ2-1, with D perhaps TRBD2 (5 bases). V shed 6 bases and J shed 6 bases, with 15 bases lying between them. The CDR3 extends over 14 amino acids. Germline loops: CDR1 WSHSY, CDR2 SAAADI.